This is a list of T cell receptor beta chains from one sample in a study of T cells in Graves' hyperthyroidism and ophthalmopathy. TCRdb re-derived calls from the multiplex PCR reads in MiXCR, one entry per CDR3 protein. The repertoire holds fewer than 400,000 distinct CDR3 sequences, with about 15% as singletons. Sequencing was performed on blood. The receptors derive from a woman aged 18-29 years with Graves' hyperthyroidism that later progressed to Graves' ophthalmopathy. Both conserved end residues are part of each CDR3. D genes are given only for firm matches. The listing skips clone size in some rows; elsewhere it reads once, few, many or a size class.

j_call d_call clone_size v_call cdr3_nt cdr3_aa
TRBJ2-5 TRBD1 many TRBV12-3/TRBV12-4 TGTGCCAGCATGAAGCAGGGCAGGGGGCAAGAGACCCAGTACTTC CASMKQGRGQETQYF
TRBJ2-3 NA many TRBV27 TGTGCCAGCAGTTTACATACAGGGTCTCGCACAGATACGCAGTATTTT CASSLHTGSRTDTQYF
TRBJ2-3 NA many TRBV11-2 TGTGCCAGCAGCTTCCCGGGCTCTATCCCCACAGATACGCAGTATTTT CASSFPGSIPTDTQYF
TRBJ2-5 NA many TRBV27 TGTGCCAGCAGTTTAGGGACCGCAGGGGAGACCCAGTACTTC CASSLGTAGETQYF
TRBJ1-1 NA many TRBV28 TGTGCCAGCAGAGACAGTAACACTGAAGCTTTCTTT CASRDSNTEAFF
TRBJ1-1 NA many TRBV12-5 TGTGCTAGTGGTCCAAACGGGGGTGGGGACACTGAAGCTTTCTTT CASGPNGGGDTEAFF
TRBJ2-4 TRBD1 NA TRBV29-1 TGCAGCGTCCGACAGGGGGACATTCAGTACTTC CSVRQGDIQYF
TRBJ2-4 NA NA TRBV27 TGTGCCAGCAGTGCCAGGGGTGGATACATTCAGTACTTC CASSARGGYIQYF
TRBJ1-1 NA many TRBV28 TGTGCCAGCAGTTTAGAAACAACGGACACTGAAGCTTTCTTT CASSLETTDTEAFF
TRBJ2-7 TRBD2 few TRBV28 TGTGCCAGCTCCGCGGGAGTCTACGAGCAGTACTTC CASSAGVYEQYF
TRBJ2-3 TRBD1 many TRBV15 TGTGCCACCAGCAGAGATAGGCGTGACAGGGGGCGCACAGATACGCAGTATTTT CATSRDRRDRGRTDTQYF
TRBJ1-1 NA many TRBV28 TGTGCCAGCAGTGTCAGGGGAGAAGTGAACACTGAAGCTTTCTTT CASSVRGEVNTEAFF
TRBJ1-4 NA NA TRBV2 TGTGCCAGCTCAGTGATATCCTGGAATGAAAAACTGTTTTTT CASSVISWNEKLFF
TRBJ1-5 NA few TRBV19 TGTGCCAGTAGGCGGATAAAACGGGACGCCCAAAGCAATCAGCCCCAGCATTTT CASRRIKRDAQSNQPQHF
TRBJ2-5 NA many TRBV27 TGTGCCAGCAGCTTAGGGGAGACCCAGTACTTC CASSLGETQYF
TRBJ2-2 NA few TRBV12-5 TGTGCTAGTGGTTTTGGCGGGGCGAACACCGGGGAGCTGTTTTTT CASGFGGANTGELFF
TRBJ2-5 NA NA TRBV19 TGTGCCACCACCGAGGAATGGGGATCCGAGGAGACCCAGTACTTC CATTEEWGSEETQYF
TRBJ2-1 TRBD2 NA TRBV10-3 TGTGCCATCAGTGGCTTTGTGGGTCTGACTAGCCCTTACAATGAGCAGTTCTTC CAISGFVGLTSPYNEQFF
TRBJ2-3 NA many TRBV27 TGTGCCAGCAGTGACGCCCGACCGAGGCCCACAGATACGCAGTATTTT CASSDARPRPTDTQYF
TRBJ2-7 NA few TRBV20-1 TGCAGTGCTGGACCGGCTCTCGCCAATCACTATCAATACGAGCAGTACTTC CSAGPALANHYQYEQYF
TRBJ2-2 TRBD1 NA TRBV19 TGTGCCAGCAGGACAGGGCGTAGCGGGGAGCTGTTTTTT CASRTGRSGELFF
TRBJ2-4 TRBD1 many TRBV28 TGTGCCAGCAGTTTTAAGGACAGGGTGCTAGCCAAAAACATTCAGTACTTC CASSFKDRVLAKNIQYF
TRBJ2-1 TRBD2 few TRBV9 TGTGCCAGCAGCGTAGGGGGCGGGAGCTATACAAATGAGCAGTTCTTC CASSVGGGSYTNEQFF
TRBJ2-1 NA few TRBV30 TGTGCCTGGAGTCGACCCGCAACCGTCATGAATGAGCAGTTCTTC CAWSRPATVMNEQFF
TRBJ2-5 NA NA TRBV20-1 TGCAGTGCTAGAGGAGTGTTTCCACGCCAAGAGACCCAGTACTTC CSARGVFPRQETQYF
TRBJ2-1 NA many TRBV27 TGTGCCAGCAGTTCGACTTCCAGCTCCTACAATGAGCAGTTCTTC CASSSTSSSYNEQFF
TRBJ2-3 NA NA TRBV5-1 TGCGCCAGCAGCTTAGAGCGACCAAACACAGATACGCAGTATTTT CASSLERPNTDTQYF
TRBJ1-4 TRBD1 many TRBV7-6 TGTGCCAGCAGCGACAGGGGCTTGAATGAAAAACTGTTTTTT CASSDRGLNEKLFF
TRBJ2-2 NA NA TRBV28 TGTGCCAGCAGTCGGGAAGTCGGGGAGCTGTTTTTT CASSREVGELFF
TRBJ2-5 TRBD1 NA TRBV27 TGTGCCAGCAGTCCCCAGGGGGCAGGGGAGACCCAGTACTTC CASSPQGAGETQYF
TRBJ2-3 NA few TRBV28 TGTGCCAGCAGCCCAGCCAGTTGGGTGCGGGAAGTAGATACGCAGTATTTT CASSPASWVREVDTQYF